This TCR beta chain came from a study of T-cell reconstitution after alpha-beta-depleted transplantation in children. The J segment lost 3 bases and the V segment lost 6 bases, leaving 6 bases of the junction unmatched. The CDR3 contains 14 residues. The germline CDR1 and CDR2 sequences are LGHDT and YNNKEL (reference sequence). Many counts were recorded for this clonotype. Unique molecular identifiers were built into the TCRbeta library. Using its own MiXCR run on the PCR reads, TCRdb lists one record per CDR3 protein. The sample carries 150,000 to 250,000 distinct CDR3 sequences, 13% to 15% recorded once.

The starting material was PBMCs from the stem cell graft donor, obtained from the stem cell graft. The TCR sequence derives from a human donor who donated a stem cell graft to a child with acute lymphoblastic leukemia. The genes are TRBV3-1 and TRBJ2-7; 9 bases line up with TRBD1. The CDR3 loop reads CASSKPGQGYEQYF. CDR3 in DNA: TGTGCCAGCAGTAAACCGGGACAGGGCTACGAGCAGTACTTC.